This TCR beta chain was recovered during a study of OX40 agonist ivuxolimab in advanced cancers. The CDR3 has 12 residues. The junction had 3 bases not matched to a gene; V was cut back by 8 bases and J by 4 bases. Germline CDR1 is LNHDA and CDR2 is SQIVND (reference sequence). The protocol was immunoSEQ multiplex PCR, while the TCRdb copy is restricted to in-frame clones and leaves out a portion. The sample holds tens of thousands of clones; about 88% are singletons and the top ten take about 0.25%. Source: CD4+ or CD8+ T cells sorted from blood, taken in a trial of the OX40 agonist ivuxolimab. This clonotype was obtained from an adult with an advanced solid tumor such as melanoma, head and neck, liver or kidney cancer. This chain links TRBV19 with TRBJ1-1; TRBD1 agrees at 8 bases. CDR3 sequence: CASGGTGTEAFF. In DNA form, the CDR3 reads TGTGCCAGTGGAGGGACAGGCACTGAAGCTTTCTTT.